Below are 22 T cell receptor beta chains sequenced from a single sample in a study of cytomegalovirus exposure and HLA in healthy donors. PCR primers comprised 60 Vbeta and 13 Jbeta primers. Method: immunoSEQ multiplex PCR; TCRdb's copy keeps in-frame clones and lacks some. The sample holds some 99,000 clones, roughly 70% seen once. Sample: PBMCs. Receptors originate from a woman in her 70s in good health and CMV-seropositive.

The gene calls are TRBV4-3 and TRBJ1-1; D is perhaps TRBD1 (6 bases). Germline V gene sequence: CDR1 LGHNA, CDR2 YSLEER. Trimming took off 3 bases at V and 0 bases at J, with 11 bases between the two ends. The CDR3 contains 15 residues. Written as DNA, the CDR3 is TGCGCCAGCAGCCACCCCAGGGGAATGAACACTGAAGCTTTCTTT. Its translation is CASSHPRGMNTEAFF.

The chain uses TRBV27 and TRBJ2-5; TRBD2 matches 8 bases. There are 15 residues in the CDR3. CDR1 MNHEY and CDR2 SMNVEV come from the germline V gene (reference sequence). Unmatched junction bases numbered 10, after V lost 8 bases and J lost 2 bases. The CDR3 protein is CASAPSGGVQETQYF. The CDR3 region has the DNA TGTGCCAGCGCTCCCAGCGGGGGTGTTCAAGAGACCCAGTACTTC.

The chain recombines TRBV19 with TRBJ1-5; D is undetermined. The CDR3 loop spans 15 amino acids. Germline V gene data show CDR1 as LNHDA and CDR2 as SQIVND (reference sequence). Trimming shortened V by 8 bases and J by 1 base, and 15 bases separated the two germline ends. In nucleotides, the CDR3 is TGTGCCAGTGGGGAGACAACTGGCAGCAATCAGCCCCAGCATTTT. It encodes CASGETTGSNQPQHF.

This clone was detected only a few times. The rearrangement links TRBV9 to TRBJ2-3; 8 nucleotides align to TRBD2. The CDR3 is 15 residues long. Germline CDR1 and CDR2: SGDLS and YYNGEE. V lost 2 bases, J lost 2 bases, and 4 bases stayed unmatched. In DNA, the CDR3 is TGTGCCAGCAGCGTTACCGGGGGGGTCACAGATACGCAGTATTTT. This translates into CASSVTGGVTDTQYF. The entire variable domain, with the rest obtained from reference TRBV9 and TRBJ2-3, is as follows: DSGVTQTPKHLITATGQRVTLRCSPRSGDLSVYWYQQSLDQGLQFLIQYYNGEERAKGNILERFSAQQFPDLHSELNLSSLELGDSALYFCASSVTGGVTDTQYFGPGTRLTVL.

This chain uses TRBV7-9 with TRBJ1-6; 10 bases map to TRBD1. The V segment lost 7 bases and the J segment 8 bases; nucleotides outside the gene matches: 8. The germline gives CDR1 SEHNR, CDR2 FQNEAQ (reference sequence). There are 15 residues in the CDR3. As DNA, the CDR3 is TGTGCCAGCACCATCGGACAGGGGGACGATTCACCCCTCCACTTT. This sequence encodes CASTIGQGDDSPLHF.

The rearrangement joins TRBV4-3 to TRBJ1-1; TRBD1 aligns across 7 bases. V dropped 4 bases and J dropped 4; count of bases not matched to a gene: 6. The CDR3 spans 14 residues. Germline CDR1 and CDR2: LGHNA and YSLEER. Here the CDR3 DNA reads TGCGCCAGCAGCCTGACAGGGTACGTCACTGAAGCTTTCTTT. This sequence encodes CASSLTGYVTEAFF.

The genes are TRBV7-2 and TRBJ2-3, with a weak D call TRBD2 (5 bases). Germline CDR1 and CDR2: SGHTA and FQGNSA. This CDR3 spans 13 amino acids. Trimming took off 4 bases at V and 8 bases at J, with 13 bases between the two ends. CDR3 sequence reads: CASSSSVGGTQYF. The CDR3 region has the DNA TGTGCCAGCAGCTCCTCCGTTGGAGGTACGCAGTATTTT.

The gene calls are TRBV9 and TRBJ1-2, with D uncertain. The CDR3 runs 12 residues. Germline-derived CDR1 and CDR2 are SGDLS and YYNGEE. Trimming took 4 bases from V and 4 from J, leaving 8 bases between them. For the CDR3, the DNA is TGTGCCAGCAGCCCCGTTTCCTATGGCTACACCTTC. Protein: CASSPVSYGYTF.

The V gene is TRBV27, the J gene TRBJ1-1; perhaps TRBD1 as D (5 bases). Germline CDR1 and CDR2: MNHEY and SMNVEV (reference sequence). V shed 10 bases and J shed 3 bases, with 15 bases lying between them. This CDR3 is 13 amino acids long. As DNA, the CDR3 is TGTGCCACTCGACAGTGGGCCGACACTGAAGCTTTCTTT. Its translation is CATRQWADTEAFF.

The chain is built from TRBV6-1 and TRBJ1-1, with a weak D call TRBD1 (6 bases). The CDR3 extends over 14 amino acids. Trimming pared 4 bases from V and 1 base from J, leaving 10 bases between. Germline V gene sequence: CDR1 MNHNS, CDR2 SASEGT. The CDR3 sequence: CASSGRGQNTEAFF. The CDR3 coding sequence is TGTGCCAGCAGTGGCCGGGGACAGAACACTGAAGCTTTCTTT.

This chain joins TRBV27 and TRBJ1-2; 12 bases align to TRBD1. V dropped 1 base and J dropped 9; count of bases not matched to a gene: 9. Germline CDR1 reads MNHEY; CDR2 reads SMNVEV (reference sequence). The CDR3 has 16 residues. CDR3 sequence: CASSLYGTGGPGSYTF. In DNA, the CDR3 is TGTGCCAGCAGTTTATACGGGACAGGGGGCCCAGGAAGCTACACCTTC.

The chain links TRBV29-1 to TRBJ2-2, with TRBD1 matching over 10 bases. The CDR3 consists of 14 residues. Germline CDR1 reads SQVTM; CDR2 reads ANQGSEA. Trimming removed 3 bases from V and 3 bases from J; junction bases left unmatched: 1. DNA of the CDR3: TGCAGCGTTGACGGACAGGGGGACACCGGGGAGCTGTTTTTT. Protein: CSVDGQGDTGELFF.

At least ten counts were recorded for this clone. This rearrangement joins TRBV7-9 to TRBJ2-7; 7 bases agree with TRBD1. The CDR3 covers 15 residues. From germline, CDR1 is SEHNR and CDR2 FQNEAQ (reference sequence). V was pared by 4 bases and J by 2 bases, with 8 bases of the junction left unmatched. The CDR3 reads CASSSTGTETYEQYF. For the CDR3, the DNA is TGTGCCAGCAGCTCCACCGGGACAGAGACCTACGAGCAGTACTTC.

The J gene is TRBJ2-7, the V gene TRBV30; D ambiguous. CDR3 length: 15 amino acids. Germline lookup yields CDR1 GTSNPN and CDR2 SVGIG (reference sequence). Trimming took 0 bases from V and 3 from J, leaving 15 bases between them. In nucleotides, the CDR3 is TGTGCCTGGAGTGTCGCCGGGTCTAAGGTCTACGAGCAGTACTTC. It codes for CAWSVAGSKVYEQYF.

Note on this clone: One end of the junction varies from germline; a read error may be responsible. This chain's CDR3 is CSVEVLAGADAQYF. In nucleotides, the CDR3 is TGCAGCGTTGAAGTACTAGCGGGGGCAGATGCGCAGTATTTT. The chain combines TRBV29-1 with TRBJ2-3, with 11 bases fitting TRBD2. The CDR3 totals 14 residues. Germline CDR1 and CDR2: SQVTM and ANQGSEA.

The chain combines TRBV21-1 with TRBJ2-3; TRBD2 is taken as the D call from the table, unchecked against the DNA. TRBV21-1 is a pseudogene segment. This CDR3 is built from 15 residues. The CDR3 spells CASSKLAGGTDTQYF. The CDR3 region has the DNA TGTGCCAGCAGCAAACTAGCGGGGGGCACAGATACGCAGTATTTT.

This clone was detected only a few times. This chain links TRBV10-3 with TRBJ2-7, with a tentative D call TRBD2 (6 bases). With 0 bases removed from V and 6 bases from J, the gap between germline ends came to 18 bases. From germline, CDR1 is ENHRY and CDR2 SYGVKD. The CDR3 runs 16 residues. In DNA, the CDR3 is TGTGCCATCAGTGAGTCGTGGGAGGTGCGTGGTGGCGAGCAGTACTTC. Translating it yields CAISESWEVRGGEQYF.

The gene calls are TRBV30 and TRBJ1-6; D gene unclear. Germline CDR1 reads GTSNPN; CDR2 reads SVGIG (reference sequence). The CDR3 length is 14 residues. CDR3 DNA: TGTGCACTCGGCACCGGGTCTTCTAATTCACCCCTCCACTTT. It yields the protein CALGTGSSNSPLHF.

This clone came up a few times. The rearrangement joins TRBV5-4 to TRBJ2-3, with TRBD2 matching 7 bases. The junction had 4 bases not matched to a gene; V was cut back by 3 bases and J by 0 bases. The CDR3 totals 15 residues. Germline V gives CDR1 SGHNT, CDR2 YYREEE (reference sequence). This CDR3 is CASSWGLQSTDTQYF. The CDR3, as DNA: TGTGCCAGCAGCTGGGGACTACAGAGCACAGATACGCAGTATTTT.

This chain connects TRBV19 to TRBJ2-7, with TRBD2 as a possible D gene (6 bases). The V gene's germline CDR1 is LNHDA and CDR2 SQIVND (reference sequence). The V gene lost 6 bases and the J gene lost 5 bases, with 11 bases spanning the gap. This CDR3 has 12 residues. Here the CDR3 DNA reads TGTGCCAGTAGCAGGGACTGGGACGAGCAGTACTTC. It specifies CASSRDWDEQYF.

The chain joins TRBV7-2 to TRBJ1-2; 8 bases line up with TRBD1. The length of the CDR3 is 15 residues. Germline lookup yields CDR1 SGHTA and CDR2 FQGNSA. Germline trimming cut 4 bases from V and 4 bases from J; bases unmatched to any gene: 8. The CDR3 nucleotides are TGTGCCAGCAGCTCGCTGCGGACAGGGCTCTATGGCTACACCTTC. Translating gives CASSSLRTGLYGYTF.

V is TRBV11-2 and J is TRBJ1-4, with TRBD1 matching over 10 bases. J gave up 8 bases and V 1 base, and 1 base lay outside the gene matches. CDR3 length: 14 amino acids. The germline V gene encodes CDR1 SGHAT and CDR2 FQNNGV. CDR3 DNA: TGTGCCAGCAGCTTAGGGACAGGGGGAGAAAAACTGTTTTTT. Translated, it gives CASSLGTGGEKLFF.